This TCR beta chain emerged from a study of T cell changes during pregnancy in multiple sclerosis (dated by TCRdb to between 2019 and 2020). For the study in its entirety: The study looked at changes in the T cell repertoire across pregnancy in women with multiple sclerosis.

The CDR1 and CDR2 encoded by the germline V gene are SGHTA and FQGNSA. The CDR3 starts with the cysteine, ends with the phenylalanine, and has 15 residues. The CDR3 DNA has 45 bases and is translated from base 1. Trimming leaves V shorter by 5 bases and J shorter by 1 base, with the junction holding 7 bases beyond the gene matches. Preparation of the library involved the immunoSEQ multiplex PCR assay. Drawn from immuneACCESS, this table holds only the in-frame rearrangements with V and J called that TCRdb kept. Clones are partly lost; checked studies trace under half to an unresolved V gene and leave the rest unexplained. This sample has about 45,000 clones in its table, and around 96% of those were observed once. About 0.9% of the sample is in the top ten clones. This clone was seen just once. Its antigen remains unidentified. No per-base quality is available; no much larger clone lies one base away.

The source of this sequence is a female donor with multiple sclerosis, enrolled in a pregnancy study. The sample consisted of peripheral blood, taken in the second trimester of pregnancy. This sequence uses TRBV7-2 and TRBJ1-1, with TRBD1 matching 7 junction bases. In nucleotide form, the sequence is TGTGCCAGCAGCAGAGAGGGACAGACGAACACTGAAGCTTTCTTT. The encoded protein is CASSREGQTNTEAFF.